The subject of this entry is one T cell receptor (beta chain). This entry belongs to a study of blood T cell repertoires in COVID-19. For the study at large: Spain, Italy and the United States supplied samples that represented acute and convalescent COVID-19. Sources were T cells, B-cell-depleted T cells, or PBMCs; the material itself was cDNA or gDNA.

The assay was immunoSEQ multiplex PCR, and TCRdb's table has in-frame clones only and misses some. This sample has roughly 250,000 clones, with 81% found just once. From germline, CDR1 is SGHTA and CDR2 FQGNSA. This CDR3 comprises 20 residues. The trim removed 0 bases at V and 2 bases at J, leaving 12 bases unmatched. This sequence originates from an older woman with active or convalescent COVID-19. The rearrangement links TRBV7-2 to TRBJ2-3; 12 positions match TRBD2. Source material: peripheral blood. The CDR3 region is CASSLAGLAGTAYLTDTQYF. DNA of the CDR3: TGTGCCAGCAGCTTAGCAGGACTAGCGGGGACTGCGTACCTCACAGATACGCAGTATTTT.